This entry lists 29 T cell receptor beta chains sequenced from one sample in a study of T-cell memory formation after mild COVID-19. TCRdb re-called the 5' RACE reads through MiXCR, storing one row per CDR3 protein. The table includes about 540,000 distinct CDR3 sequences, roughly 20% detected once. Sequencing used PBMCs or a T cell subset sorted from them (not recorded which). The receptors come from an adult woman who had mild COVID-19 (a few samples of this study predate the infection). Cell type and time point are not known.

The table lists this clonotype with a few counts. The rearrangement joins TRBV5-5 to TRBJ1-5, with D maybe TRBD1 (5 bases). This CDR3 contains 14 residues. Trimming shortened V by 5 bases and J by 10 bases, and 19 bases separated the two germline ends. Germline CDR1 reads SGHKS; CDR2 reads YYEKEE (reference sequence). The CDR3 DNA reads TGTGCCAGCAGTTATGGGCAGGGACTTGTTCCCCAGCATTTT. Translating gives CASSYGQGLVPQHF.

The sample holds a few counts of this clonotype. The chain couples TRBV5-1 to TRBJ2-5, with 13 bases that match TRBD2. Looked up from germline, CDR1 is SGHRS and CDR2 is YFSETQ. Losses at the gene ends were 0 bases for V and 1 base for J; bases not matched to a gene: 3. CDR3 length: 17 amino acids. For the CDR3, the DNA is TGCGCCAGCAGCTTGGGACTAGCGGGGGGACGCCAAGAGACCCAGTACTTC. Translated: CASSLGLAGGRQETQYF.

The chain carries TRBV2 and TRBJ2-7; 7 nucleotides match TRBD1. The CDR3 has 13 amino acids. The J segment lost 6 bases and the V segment lost 7 bases, leaving 9 bases of the junction unmatched. CDR1 and CDR2 from the germline V gene are SNHLY and FYNNEI. CDR3 DNA: TGTGCCAGCAAAGACAGGGTAGATCGCGAGCAGTACTTC. Amino acids: CASKDRVDREQYF.

In its sample, this clonotype was seen a few times. The rearrangement links TRBV12-3 or TRBV12-4 to TRBJ1-2, with 7 bases matching TRBD1. Trimming took 4 bases from V and 1 from J; bases not matched to a gene: 3. This CDR3 is built from 14 residues. CDR3 nucleotides: TGTGCCAGCAGTTCGTCAGGGGGTAACTATGGCTACACCTTC. Residues: CASSSSGGNYGYTF.

A few counts support this clonotype. V is TRBV6-5 and J is TRBJ1-1, with a tentative D call TRBD1 (5 bases). Germline V lookup: CDR1 MNHEY, CDR2 SVGAGI. V shed 3 bases and J shed 6 bases, with 8 bases lying between them. CDR3 length equals 12 residues. CDR3 region: CASSYQGSEAFF. As DNA, the CDR3 is TGTGCCAGCAGTTATCAGGGTTCTGAAGCTTTCTTT.

This chain joins TRBV6-6 and TRBJ2-7; 10 nucleotides align to TRBD2. CDR1 and CDR2 (germline): MNHNY, SVGAGI (reference sequence). V shed 9 bases, J shed 3 bases, and the junction held 5 bases outside the gene matches. The CDR3 spans 13 residues. CDR3 bases: TGTGCCAGTAAAACTAGCGGGAACTACGAGCAGTACTTC. Its protein product is CASKTSGNYEQYF.

The chain couples TRBV5-4 to TRBJ2-5; possibly TRBD1 or TRBD2 for D (5 bases each). The V end lost 2 bases, the J end lost 5 bases, and 19 bases lay between the germline ends. The CDR3 is 16 residues long. Looked up from germline, CDR1 is SGHNT and CDR2 is YYREEE (reference sequence). CDR3 coding DNA: TGTGCCAGCAGCTTAGGACCGAGGGGATCTGGGGAGACCCAGTACTTC. Translating gives CASSLGPRGSGETQYF.

The V call is TRBV4-3, the J call TRBJ2-7, with 9 nucleotides matching TRBD1. There are 13 residues in the CDR3. The germline V gene encodes CDR1 LGHNA and CDR2 YSLEER. V was clipped by 6 bases and J by 5 bases; unmatched bases: 5. Written as DNA, the CDR3 is TGCGCCAGCAGTAGGGACAGGGTCCACGAGCAGTACTTC. Protein: CASSRDRVHEQYF.

The chain couples TRBV20-1 to TRBJ2-3; maybe TRBD2 (6 bases). Trimming removed 3 bases at V and 1 base at J, with 26 bases between. The germline V gene encodes CDR1 DFQATT and CDR2 SNEGSKA (reference sequence). This CDR3 has 19 amino acids. In nucleotides, the CDR3 is TGCAGTGCTAGTGATACCAACAACGGGAGAGGTGTTGGCACAGATACGCAGTATTTT. It specifies CSASDTNNGRGVGTDTQYF.

This sequence joins TRBV4-3 and TRBJ2-4, with 11 bases that match TRBD2. Trimming cost V 0 bases and J 0 bases; bases outside gene matches: 7. CDR1 is LGHNA and CDR2 is YSLEER in the germline V gene. The CDR3 extends over 19 amino acids. The CDR3 DNA is TGCGCCAGCAGCCAAGAACTAGCGGGGGCGGGACTAGCCAAAAACATTCAGTACTTC. Its translation is CASSQELAGAGLAKNIQYF.

The rearrangement joins TRBV12-3 or TRBV12-4 to TRBJ2-3; TRBD2 matches at 7 bases. CDR3 length: 15 residues. J was trimmed by 3 bases and V by 2 bases; bases with no gene match: 5. CDR3 in DNA: TGTGCCAGCAGTTTAACTAGCGTTATAACAGATACGCAGTATTTT. Protein sequence: CASSLTSVITDTQYF.

This clonotype was observed a handful of times. The rearrangement joins TRBV14 to TRBJ2-3; weak D call: TRBD1 (5 bases). The CDR3 covers 14 residues. The V end lost 4 bases, the J end lost 4 bases, and 12 bases lay between the germline ends. Germline V gene sequence: CDR1 SGHDN, CDR2 FVKESK. The CDR3 DNA is TGTGCCAGCAGCCTTTCGGTAGGGGCAGATACGCAGTATTTT. Encoded protein: CASSLSVGADTQYF.

This clonotype was picked up a small number of times. The gene calls are TRBV10-3 and TRBJ1-1, with D perhaps matching TRBD1 (6 bases). Germline CDR1 and CDR2: ENHRY and SYGVKD. V lost 3 bases and J 4 bases, leaving 15 bases between the germline ends. This CDR3 is built from 15 residues. The DNA of the CDR3 is TGTGCCATCAGTGACCTGACAGGAGGTTCCACTGAAGCTTTCTTT. Protein product: CAISDLTGGSTEAFF.

This rearrangement joins TRBV11-2 to TRBJ2-6; 7 positions match TRBD1. This CDR3 contains 17 residues. J was trimmed by 1 base and V by 3 bases; bases with no gene match: 6. Germline V gene sequence: CDR1 SGHAT, CDR2 FQNNGV. The CDR3 region is CASSLRTGHSGANVLTF. The CDR3, as DNA: TGTGCCAGCAGCTTGAGGACAGGCCATTCTGGGGCCAACGTCCTGACTTTC.

The gene calls are TRBV7-9 and TRBJ2-5; 11 nucleotides agree with TRBD2. In germline, CDR1 is SEHNR, CDR2 FQNEAQ (reference sequence). CDR3 length: 16 amino acids. The ends lost 3 bases at V and 1 base at J; junction bases unmatched: 4. CDR3 sequence reads: CASSFPSGRSQETQYF. CDR3 DNA sequence: TGTGCCAGCAGCTTCCCTAGCGGGAGGTCCCAAGAGACCCAGTACTTC.

The chain couples TRBV5-1 to TRBJ2-1; 9 bases fit TRBD2. The CDR3 loop spans 13 amino acids. CDR1 is SGHRS and CDR2 is YFSETQ in the germline V gene. Losses at the gene ends were 6 bases for V and 3 bases for J; bases not matched to a gene: 1. Here the CDR3 reads CASKRGDYNEQFF. In DNA, the CDR3 is TGCGCCAGCAAGCGGGGGGACTACAATGAGCAGTTCTTC.

The V gene is TRBV20-1, the J gene TRBJ2-3, with a possible D match to TRBD1 (5 bases). Germline-derived CDR1 and CDR2 are DFQATT and SNEGSKA (reference sequence). This CDR3 comprises 17 residues. V lost 0 bases to trimming and J lost 1 base, with 17 bases between them. CDR3 coding DNA: TGCAGTGCTAGAGATTTCCGAGCCAAACAGGGCACAGATACGCAGTATTTT. It is translated as CSARDFRAKQGTDTQYF.

The V gene is TRBV12-3 or TRBV12-4, the J gene TRBJ1-5, with D perhaps matching TRBD1 (5 bases). The CDR3 totals 16 residues. V was pared by 6 bases and J by 2 bases, with 17 bases between. The CDR3 spells CASSRRGGLGNQPQHF. The CDR3 DNA reads TGTGCCAGCAGCCGACGGGGGGGTTTGGGCAATCAGCCCCAGCATTTT.

This clonotype has just a few counts. This chain links TRBV15 with TRBJ2-2; D perhaps matches TRBD2 (6 bases). Trimming stripped 2 bases from V and 3 bases from J, with 13 bases between. This CDR3 comprises 16 residues. CDR1 is LNHNV, CDR2 YYDKDF, per germline (reference sequence). CDR3 amino acids: CATSRPTGTDTGELFF. CDR3 sequence (DNA): TGTGCCACCAGCAGACCTACCGGGACTGACACCGGGGAGCTGTTTTTT.

The rearrangement links TRBV6-5 to TRBJ1-2; tentatively, D is TRBD1 (5 bases). The CDR3 sequence is 16 residues long. Per germline, CDR1 MNHEY and CDR2 SVGAGI. The V gene lost 5 bases and the J gene lost 9 bases, with 25 bases spanning the gap. CDR3 amino acids: CASSDSGVGIILSYTF. In nucleotides, the CDR3 is TGTGCCAGCAGTGACAGTGGAGTGGGCATCATATTAAGCTACACCTTC.

The chain links TRBV4-1 to TRBJ2-1; D is unclear. Deletions cut 7 bases from V and 9 bases from J, with 13 bases between. CDR1 is MGHRA, CDR2 YSYEKL, per germline. The CDR3 has 12 residues. The CDR3 nucleotides are TGCGCCAGCACCTCCCCGCGAAGTGAGCAGTTCTTC. Residues: CASTSPRSEQFF.

This clonotype was seen only a few times. The chain employs TRBV9 and TRBJ1-1; D remains ambiguous. V was cut by 4 bases and J by 1 base, with 8 bases left in between. Per germline, CDR1 SGDLS and CDR2 YYNGEE. The CDR3 extends over 13 amino acids. CDR3 amino acids: CASSRLPNTEAFF. Here the CDR3 DNA reads TGTGCCAGCAGCAGGCTGCCGAACACTGAAGCTTTCTTT.

In this sample, this clonotype turned up a few times. This rearrangement joins TRBV18 to TRBJ2-1; D is uncertain. V was cut by 0 bases and J by 10 bases, with 7 bases left in between. Germline V gene lookup returns CDR1 KGHSH and CDR2 LQKENI. CDR3 length: 12 amino acids. Here the CDR3 reads CASSPPVGEQFF. In DNA, the CDR3 is TGTGCCAGCTCACCACCGGTAGGAGAGCAGTTCTTC.

CDR3 amino acids: CASSLALVGRGTDTQYF. The CDR3 region has the DNA TGTGCCAGCAGCTTGGCCTTGGTGGGCCGAGGCACAGATACGCAGTATTTT. This chain connects TRBV7-9 to TRBJ2-3, with D unresolved. The CDR3 sequence is 17 residues long. Trimming took 3 bases from V and 1 from J, leaving 17 bases between them. The germline CDR1 and CDR2 sequences are SEHNR and FQNEAQ (reference sequence). Based on the CDR3 plus reference TRBV7-9 and TRBJ2-3, the full variable domain is DTGVSQNPRHKITKRGQNVTFRCDPISEHNRLYWYRQTLGQGPEFLTYFQNEAQLEKSRLLSDRFSAERPKGSFSTLEIQRTEQGDSAMYLCASSLALVGRGTDTQYFGPGTRLTVL.

This rearrangement joins TRBV5-1 to TRBJ1-1; 11 bases line up with TRBD1. Germline V gene lookup returns CDR1 SGHRS and CDR2 YFSETQ. The CDR3 has 15 amino acids. V dropped 0 bases and J dropped 6; count of bases not matched to a gene: 4. In DNA, the CDR3 is TGCGCCAGCAGCTTGGGGACAGGGGGCGCATCTGAAGCTTTCTTT. The encoded protein is CASSLGTGGASEAFF.

In DNA form, the CDR3 reads TGTGCCAGCAGCTTAGTACAAGTTTACAATGAGCAGTTCTTC. This gives the protein CASSLVQVYNEQFF. The chain uses TRBV11-2 and TRBJ2-1, with no clear D. The CDR3 has 14 residues. Trimming left V 1 base short and J 4 bases short, with 8 bases between. Germline loops: CDR1 SGHAT, CDR2 FQNNGV.

Only a few counts were recorded for this clonotype. The V call is TRBV13, the J call TRBJ1-2; D gene ambiguous. V was clipped by 3 bases and J by 6 bases, with 11 bases between them. The germline CDR1 and CDR2 sequences are PRHDT and FYEKMQ (reference sequence). The CDR3 is 13 amino acids. CDR3 amino acids: CASSLGGPNGYTF. The CDR3 nucleotides are TGTGCCAGCAGCTTGGGAGGGCCTAATGGCTACACCTTC. The whole variable domain, filled in from reference TRBV13 and TRBJ1-2, reads AAGVIQSPRHLIKEKRETATLKCYPIPRHDTVYWYQQGPGQDPQFLISFYEKMQSDKGSIPDRFSAQQFSDYHSELNMSSLELGDSALYFCASSLGGPNGYTFGSGTRLTVV.

The chain couples TRBV7-9 to TRBJ2-1, with TRBD2 as a possible D gene (6 bases). CDR3 size: 16 residues. Germline V gene data show CDR1 as SEHNR and CDR2 as FQNEAQ (reference sequence). Trimming took off 5 bases at V and 4 bases at J, with 18 bases between the two ends. The CDR3 bases are TGTGCCAGCAGCCCCCCACGAATAGCGGAATACAATGAGCAGTTCTTC. Its translation is CASSPPRIAEYNEQFF.

The chain combines TRBV19 with TRBJ2-2, with D perhaps matching TRBD2 (6 bases). CDR1 is LNHDA, CDR2 SQIVND, per germline (reference sequence). This CDR3 contains 14 residues. Trimming took 5 bases from V and 7 from J, leaving 14 bases between them. The CDR3 DNA sequence: TGTGCCAGTAGTTGGAGGGAATGGGGCGGGGAGCTGTTTTTT. The encoded protein is CASSWREWGGELFF.